This T cell receptor beta chain was recorded in a study of T cells in Graves' hyperthyroidism and ophthalmopathy. Authors of the study amplified TCR beta CDR3 regions from RNA transcripts. In the first-round RT-PCR of the TCR CDR3, the HTBI primer set was used. TCRdb reprocessed the multiplex PCR reads via MiXCR and lists one record per CDR3 protein. The repertoire holds around 620,000 distinct CDR3 sequences, roughly 50% seen once, with 19% in the top ten. The sequence was collected from an adult woman with Graves' disease, either hyperthyroidism or ophthalmopathy (not recorded which). The sample was peripheral blood or thyroid tissue (not recorded which).

CDR3 DNA: TGTGCCATCAGCGATATCTTGACTTTC. Translating gives CAISDILTF. This chain links TRBV10-3 with TRBJ2-6; D is ambiguous. This CDR3 is 9 amino acids long. The V end lost 6 bases, the J end lost 17 bases, and 8 bases lay between the germline ends. Germline V gives CDR1 ENHRY, CDR2 SYGVKD.